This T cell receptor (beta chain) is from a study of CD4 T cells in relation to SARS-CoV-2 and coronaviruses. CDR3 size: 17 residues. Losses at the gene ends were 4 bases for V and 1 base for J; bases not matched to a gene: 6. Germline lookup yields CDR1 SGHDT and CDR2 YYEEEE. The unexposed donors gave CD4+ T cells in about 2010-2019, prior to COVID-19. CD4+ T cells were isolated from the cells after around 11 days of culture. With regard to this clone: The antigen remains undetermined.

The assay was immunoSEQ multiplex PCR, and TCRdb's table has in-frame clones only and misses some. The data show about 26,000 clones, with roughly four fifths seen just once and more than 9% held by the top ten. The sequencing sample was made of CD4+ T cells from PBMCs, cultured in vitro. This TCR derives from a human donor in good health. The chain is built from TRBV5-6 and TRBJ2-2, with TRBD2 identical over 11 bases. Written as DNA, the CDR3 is TGTGCCAGCAGCAAAACACTAGCGGGGGTGAACACCGGGGAGCTGTTTTTT. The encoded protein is CASSKTLAGVNTGELFF. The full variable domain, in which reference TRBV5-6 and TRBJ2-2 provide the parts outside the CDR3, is DAGVTQSPTHLIKTRGQQVTLRCSPKSGHDTVSWYQQALGQGPQFIFQYYEEEERQRGNFPDRFSGHQFPNYSSELNVNALLLGDSALYLCASSKTLAGVNTGELFFGEGSRLTVL.